This record looks at one TCR beta chain sequence and its context. It lacks a known antigen. Base qualities are not recorded, but no much larger clone differs from it by a single base. The sample originates from a study of OX40 agonist ivuxolimab in advanced cancers. About the study as a whole: The costimulatory receptor OX40 (CD134) was targeted by ivuxolimab, a fully human IgG2 agonistic monoclonal antibody. Of the roughly 51 dose-escalation patients, hepatocellular carcinoma was present in roughly 19, melanoma in around 15, renal cell carcinoma in 9 and head and neck cancer in 9. Partial responses occurred in three dose-escalation patients: two with cutaneous melanoma and one with hepatocellular carcinoma. The paper covers the monotherapy dose-escalation part of the phase I ivuxolimab trial, which included N of about 56 patients. Intravenous ivuxolimab was administered to patients every 2 weeks at six dose levels: 0.01, 0.1, 0.3, 1.5, 3 and 10 mg/kg. Prior anti-PD-1, anti-PD-L1 or anti-CTLA-4 therapy was permitted, and 40% of dose-escalation patients had received checkpoint inhibitors. Peripheral TCRbeta sequencing was intended to test whether TCR sequence diversity was altered and clonal T-cell expansion was caused by ivuxolimab. A male proportion of roughly 80% and a mean age of 60 years, ranging from about 23 to 90, were recorded for the dose-escalation cohort. Study-wide conclusions, independent of this receptor: In partial responders in the 0.1-3.0 mg/kg groups, normalized peripheral clonal expansion was found to be among the lowest, especially among CD8+ T cells. Low levels of normalized T-cell clonal expansion were also shown by some nonresponding patients. On average, CD8+ T cells showed more expanded clones than CD4+ T cells after ivuxolimab. At doses of 0.1 to 3.0 mg/kg, clonal expansion of both CD4+ and CD8+ blood T cells was observed from baseline to week 6. Antigen specificity was not determined for the clonally expanded peripheral T cells.

Patients with a history of autoimmune disease or receiving systemic immunosuppression were excluded from the trial. Peripheral blood for TCR sequencing was collected from all dose cohorts at baseline, on cycle 4 day 1, and on cycle 7 day 1. Samples came from an open-label, multicenter, first-in-human phase I dose-escalation trial of ivuxolimab. Adults with locally advanced or metastatic melanoma, renal cell carcinoma, hepatocellular carcinoma or head and neck squamous cell carcinoma were enrolled in the trial. Before TCR sequencing, CD4+ T cells and CD8+ T cells from peripheral blood were sorted into separate populations. V is pruned by 1 base and J by 5 bases, leaving 3 bases of the junction without a gene match. Via the germline V gene, CDR1 is MNHEY and CDR2 SVGAGI. Its CDR3 holds 14 amino acids, cysteine through phenylalanine. Here the CDR3 DNA is all that survives: 42 bases in frame from base 1.

Genomic DNA was extracted from sorted cells for sequencing of the TCRbeta CDR3 region. The immunoSEQ Assay was used for sequencing of TCRbeta CDR3 regions. TCRdb provides this immuneACCESS table in a form limited to in-frame rearrangements. Some clones are lacking; in checked studies, under half of them reflect an unresolved V gene, and why the rest are absent is not known. The sample contains tens of thousands of clones, around 87% of them found a single time. Of the sample, 1.9% is held by the ten largest clones. Sample: CD4+ or CD8+ T cells sorted from blood, taken in a trial of the OX40 agonist ivuxolimab. The receptor was derived from an adult with an advanced solid tumor such as melanoma, head and neck, liver or kidney cancer. Recombination joined TRBV6-5 with TRBJ1-1, with TRBD1 identical over 8 junction bases. At the DNA level, the sequence is TGTGCCAGCAGTTACTGGCAGGGGGCGACTGAAGCTTTCTTT. The translation is CASSYWQGATEAFF.